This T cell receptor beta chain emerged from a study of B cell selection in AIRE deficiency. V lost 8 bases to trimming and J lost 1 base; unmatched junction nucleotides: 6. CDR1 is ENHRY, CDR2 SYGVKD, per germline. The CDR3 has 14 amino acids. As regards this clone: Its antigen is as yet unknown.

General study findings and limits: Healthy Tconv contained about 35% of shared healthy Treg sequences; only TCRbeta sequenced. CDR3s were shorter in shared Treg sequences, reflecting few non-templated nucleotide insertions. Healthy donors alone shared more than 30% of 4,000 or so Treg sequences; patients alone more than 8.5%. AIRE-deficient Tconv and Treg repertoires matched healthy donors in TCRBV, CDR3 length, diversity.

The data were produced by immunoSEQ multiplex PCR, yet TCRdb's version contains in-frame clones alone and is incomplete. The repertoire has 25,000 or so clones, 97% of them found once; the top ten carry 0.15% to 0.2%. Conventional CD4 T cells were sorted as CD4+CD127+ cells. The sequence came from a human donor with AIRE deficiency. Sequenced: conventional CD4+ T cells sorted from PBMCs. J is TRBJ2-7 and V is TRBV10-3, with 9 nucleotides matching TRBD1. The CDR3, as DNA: TGTGCCATCGTTAGTGGGACAGGGTCCTACGAGCAGTACTTC. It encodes CAIVSGTGSYEQYF.